This T cell receptor (beta chain) was sequenced in a study of blood T cell repertoires in COVID-19. Generated by immunoSEQ multiplex PCR, the TCRdb table keeps only in-frame clones and is missing some. The data contain almost 45,000 clones, about 70% of them singletons. CDR3 length: 15 amino acids. V lost 2 bases to trimming and J lost 7 bases, with 18 bases between them. Germline-derived CDR1 and CDR2 are GTSNPN and SVGIG (reference sequence). The specimen sequenced was peripheral blood. The chain employs TRBV30 and TRBJ1-5; weak D call: TRBD1 (5 bases). This clonotype was obtained from a man older than 75 with acute or convalescent COVID-19. The CDR3 protein is CAWSIPGGRGQPQHF. The DNA for the CDR3 is TGTGCCTGGAGTATCCCGGGCGGTAGGGGACAGCCCCAGCATTTT.